This is a list of T cell receptor beta chains from one sample in a study of coeliac disease. The protocol was immunoSEQ multiplex PCR, while the TCRdb copy is restricted to in-frame clones and leaves out a portion. The sample carries 1,700 or so clones, roughly 73% recorded once. Sequencing was done on a sample of lymphocytes from the gut lamina propria. The receptors come from a human donor without celiac disease. CDR3s include the opening cysteine and the closing phenylalanine or tryptophan. D genes are given only for firm matches. Some rows mark clone size as missing; the rest say once, few, many or name a class of expanded clone.

NA TRBJ2-4 NA TRBV5-6 TGTGCCAGCAGCCCGGAGGGAGGAAGGAACATTCAGTACTTC CASSPEGGRNIQYF
NA TRBJ1-2 TRBD1 TRBV28 TGTGCCAGCATCTCCGGGCAGGGGGCGATCGCGGTAAGGGGCTACACCTTC CASISGQGAIAVRGYTF
NA TRBJ2-7 NA TRBV28 TGTGCCAGCAGTCCCTGGTCGGCGGACGAGCAGTACTTC CASSPWSADEQYF
NA TRBJ2-3 TRBD2 TRBV29-1 TGCAGCGTTGAAGGGGGGACTAGTGCAGATACGCAGTATTTT CSVEGGTSADTQYF
once TRBJ1-1 NA TRBV29-1 TGCAGCGTCCGGACAGCCACGAACACTGAAGCTTTCTTT CSVRTATNTEAFF
once TRBJ2-6 TRBD2 TRBV28 TGTGCCAGCAGTCCTAGCGGGAGGGCCATTGGGGCCAACGTCCTGACTTTC CASSPSGRAIGANVLTF
NA TRBJ2-5 TRBD1 TRBV27 TGTGCCCGCCTTCAAGGGGGCCCCCAAGAGACCCAGTACTTC CARLQGGPQETQYF
NA TRBJ2-1 NA TRBV28 TGTGCCAGCAGTTCACTAGGGGGGGTCCACAATGAGCAGTTCTTC CASSSLGGVHNEQFF
NA TRBJ1-5 NA TRBV28 TGTGCCAGCAGCGAGGGAGTGGTCAATCAGCCCCAGCATTTT CASSEGVVNQPQHF
NA TRBJ2-1 TRBD2 TRBV11-2 TGTGCCAGCAGCCATCTAGCGGGAGGGTCCTACAATGAGCAGTTCTTC CASSHLAGGSYNEQFF
NA TRBJ2-3 TRBD2 TRBV10-1 TGCGCCAGCGCTAGCGGAACAGATACGCAGTATTTT CASASGTDTQYF
NA TRBJ2-6 NA TRBV19 TGTGCCAGCGCTGGGAGGTTTTCTGGGGCCAACGTCCTGACTTTC CASAGRFSGANVLTF
once TRBJ2-5 NA TRBV7-2 TGTGCCAGCAGCTTAGCGCGTCAAGAGACCCAGTACTTC CASSLARQETQYF
NA TRBJ1-2 NA TRBV9 TGTGCCAGCAGCGTAGATCCGAACTATGGCTACACCTTC CASSVDPNYGYTF
few TRBJ2-7 NA TRBV27 TGTGCCAGCAGCACGGCCCGGGAAGGGTATGTGCAGTACTTC CASSTAREGYVQYF
NA TRBJ2-5 TRBD2 TRBV7-9 TGTGCCAGCAGCTCTGGACTAGCGGGACCCGAGGTAGAGACCCAGTACTTC CASSSGLAGPEVETQYF
NA TRBJ2-3 TRBD2 TRBV5-1 TGCGCCAGCAGCTTGGGGGGACTAGCGACAGATACGCAGTATTTT CASSLGGLATDTQYF
NA TRBJ1-4 NA TRBV7-9 TGTGCCAGCAGCTTAGGGGGCTTCCTTAATGAAAAACTGTTTTTT CASSLGGFLNEKLFF
NA TRBJ1-2 NA TRBV13 TGTGCCAGCAGCGCTCTCATCGGGGGCTACACCTTC CASSALIGGYTF
NA TRBJ2-7 TRBD2 TRBV28 TGTGCCAGCAGCAAGGCTAGCGGGAGGCCGGGCGTCTACGAGCAGTACTTC CASSKASGRPGVYEQYF
NA TRBJ2-6 NA TRBV27 TGTGCCAGCAGTTTAGGGCTACTGAACTCTGGGGCCAACGTCCTGACTTTC CASSLGLLNSGANVLTF
NA TRBJ1-2 TRBD1 TRBV15 TGTGCCACCAGCAGAGGGGGAAGGGGGCCCGCGGCTGGCTACACCTTC CATSRGGRGPAAGYTF
NA TRBJ1-2 NA TRBV19 TGTGCCAGTCGCCGCCGGGAGCCTAACTATGGCTACACCTTC CASRRREPNYGYTF
NA TRBJ2-5 NA TRBV19 TGTGCCAGCCAAGGGGCCGACTGGGAGACCCAGTACTTC CASQGADWETQYF
NA TRBJ2-5 NA TRBV4-1 TGCGCCAGCAGCCATGGAGGGCCCCAAGAGACCCAGTACTTC CASSHGGPQETQYF
NA TRBJ1-1 NA TRBV9 TGTGCCAGCAGCGTAGCTGTGAACACTGAAGCTTTCTTT CASSVAVNTEAFF
few TRBJ2-1 TRBD2 TRBV2 TGTGCCAGCGGGGGACTAGTGAATGGTGAGCAGTTCTTC CASGGLVNGEQFF